This TCR beta chain came from a study of graft-versus-host responses after intestinal transplantation. Germline lookup yields CDR1 SGHRS and CDR2 YFSETQ. J lost 2 bases, V lost 0 bases, and 4 bases had no gene match. The CDR3 is 16 residues long. In the case of this clone: The target antigen is unknown.

Produced via immunoSEQ multiplex PCR; TCRdb's table is partial and in-frame only. The sample has about 86,000 clones; less than 90% are singletons. The V gene is TRBV5-1, the J gene TRBJ2-3, with TRBD2 identical over 9 bases. The clonotype comes from a human donor who was the organ donor for an intestinal transplant. The sequencing used unstimulated CD4+ T cells sorted from spleen or lymph node cells, collected before transplant. In DNA form, the CDR3 reads TGCGCCAGCAGCTTGGGGTCTAGCGGGACCACAGATACGCAGTATTTT. Its protein is CASSLGSSGTTDTQYF. Variable domain in full (rest from reference TRBV5-1 and TRBJ2-3): KAGVTQTPRYLIKTRGQQVTLSCSPISGHRSVSWYQQTPGQGLQFLFEYFSETQRNKGNFPGRFSGRQFSNSRSEMNVSTLELGDSALYLCASSLGSSGTTDTQYFGPGTRLTVL.